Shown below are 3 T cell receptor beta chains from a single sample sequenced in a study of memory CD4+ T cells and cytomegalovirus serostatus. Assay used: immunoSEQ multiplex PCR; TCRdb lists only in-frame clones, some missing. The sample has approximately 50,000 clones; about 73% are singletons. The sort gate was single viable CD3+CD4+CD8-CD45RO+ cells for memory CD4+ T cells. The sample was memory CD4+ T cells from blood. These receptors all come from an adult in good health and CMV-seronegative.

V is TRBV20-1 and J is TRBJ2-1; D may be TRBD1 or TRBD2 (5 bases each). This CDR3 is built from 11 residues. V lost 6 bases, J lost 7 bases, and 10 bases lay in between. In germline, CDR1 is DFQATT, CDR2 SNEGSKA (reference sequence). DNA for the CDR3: TGCAGTGCCCCGAGGGGAAATGAGCAGTTCTTC. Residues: CSAPRGNEQFF.

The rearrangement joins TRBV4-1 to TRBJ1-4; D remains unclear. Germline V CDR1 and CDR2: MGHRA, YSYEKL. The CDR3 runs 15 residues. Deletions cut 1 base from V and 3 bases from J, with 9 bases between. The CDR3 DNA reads TGCGCCAGCAGCCAAGTAAAGGGATCTAATGAAAAACTGTTTTTT. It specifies CASSQVKGSNEKLFF.

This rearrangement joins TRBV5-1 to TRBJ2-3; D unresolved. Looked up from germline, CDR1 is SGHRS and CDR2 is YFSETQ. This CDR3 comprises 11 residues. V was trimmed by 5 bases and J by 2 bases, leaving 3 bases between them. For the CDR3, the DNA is TGCGCCAGCAGATCCACAGATACGCAGTATTTT. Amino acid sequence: CASRSTDTQYF. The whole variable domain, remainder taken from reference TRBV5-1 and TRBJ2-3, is KAGVTQTPRYLIKTRGQQVTLSCSPISGHRSVSWYQQTPGQGLQFLFEYFSETQRNKGNFPGRFSGRQFSNSRSEMNVSTLELGDSALYLCASRSTDTQYFGPGTRLTVL.